This T cell receptor (beta chain) comes out of a study of T cell responses to AZD1222 COVID-19 vaccine. Germline CDR1 SNHLY, CDR2 FYNNEI. Trimming at V came to 6 bases and at J to 7 bases, leaving 3 bases not matched to a gene. This CDR3 is 13 amino acids long. Using immunoSEQ multiplex PCR, the repertoire was profiled, and TCRdb retains in-frame clones only, with some absent. Of 150,000 to 200,000 clones listed, around 90% are singletons. This specimen consisted of peripheral blood, obtained 28 days after the second AZD1222 dose. This chain uses TRBV2 with TRBJ2-5; 12 bases fit TRBD1. The receptor comes from an adult who received the AZD1222 COVID-19 vaccine. The CDR3 DNA is TGTGCCAGCAGGGGGACAGGGGGCCGGACCCAGTACTTC. Encoded protein: CASRGTGGRTQYF.